This TCR beta chain was retrieved from a study of cytomegalovirus exposure and HLA in healthy donors. Study results and limitations: Rates of TCR association differed by HLA locus in a later analysis, with DRB1 highest and HLA-C lowest. The productive fraction for most TCR beta V segments was about 90% or about 30% in an earlier analysis.

With V trimmed by 6 bases and J by 1 base, 5 bases remained unmatched. CDR1 and CDR2 from the germline V gene are MNHEY and SVGAGI. The CDR3 sequence is 14 residues long. In the case of this clone: Antigen unknown.

PCR was performed using 60 Vbeta and 13 Jbeta primers. Original processing notes: Later work found 80 million or so unique TCR beta chains, with 9.5 million to 14 million shared. The assay was immunoSEQ multiplex PCR, and TCRdb's table has in-frame clones only and misses some. V and J calls and clone size come straight from that table; D and trimming were deduced from the DNA. The sample contains over 150,000 clones, approximately 76% of which appear only once. This receptor was identified in a man aged 55 to 70 in good health and CMV-seronegative. The chain joins TRBV6-5 to TRBJ2-7; 8 bases are shared with TRBD1. Sequenced: PBMCs. CDR3 region: CASSKGQGSYEQYF. CDR3 bases: TGTGCCAGCAGCAAAGGACAGGGTTCCTACGAGCAGTACTTC.